The present TCR beta chain was sequenced within a study of blood T cell repertoires in COVID-19. Generated by immunoSEQ multiplex PCR, the TCRdb table keeps only in-frame clones and is missing some. There are around 250,000 clones in the sample; about nine tenths occur only once, and about 3% lies in the top ten. Input material: peripheral blood. The TCR was taken from a woman aged 30 to 39 with active or convalescent COVID-19.

This chain's CDR3 is CASSSSTGEGVGYTF. The CDR3 DNA reads TGTGCCAGCAGCTCCTCTACAGGGGAAGGGGTTGGCTACACCTTC. This rearrangement joins TRBV7-9 to TRBJ1-2; 7 nucleotides align to TRBD1. The CDR3 sequence is 15 residues long. Germline loops: CDR1 SEHNR, CDR2 FQNEAQ (reference sequence). The junction had 12 bases not matched to a gene; V was cut back by 4 bases and J by 7 bases.